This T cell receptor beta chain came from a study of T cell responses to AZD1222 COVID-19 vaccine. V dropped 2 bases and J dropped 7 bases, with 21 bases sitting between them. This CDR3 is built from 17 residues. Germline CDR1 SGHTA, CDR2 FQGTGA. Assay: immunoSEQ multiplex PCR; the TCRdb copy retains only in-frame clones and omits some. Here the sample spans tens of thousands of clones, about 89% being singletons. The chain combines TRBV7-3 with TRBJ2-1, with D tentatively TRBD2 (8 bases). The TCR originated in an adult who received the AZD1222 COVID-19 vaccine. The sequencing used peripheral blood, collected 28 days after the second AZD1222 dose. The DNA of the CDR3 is TGTGCCAGCAGCTTAGGGGGGGACAGCGGGAGCCAAAATGAGCAGTTCTTC. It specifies CASSLGGDSGSQNEQFF.